The present T cell receptor beta chain was sequenced within a study of T cells in Graves' hyperthyroidism and ophthalmopathy. General observations from the study: A 13 V-J signature model discriminated ophthalmopathy versus stable hyperthyroidism.

The source material, RNA transcripts, was used to amplify TCR beta CDR3 regions. The TCR CDR3 first-round RT-PCR relied on the HTBI primer set. From the multiplex PCR reads, TCRdb called clonotypes with MiXCR, one entry per CDR3 protein. The sample lists about 560,000 distinct CDR3 sequences; less than 15% were seen once. With 4 bases removed from V and 0 bases from J, the gap between germline ends came to 13 bases. In germline, CDR1 is MNHEY, CDR2 SMNVEV (reference sequence). The CDR3 covers 15 residues. This clonotype was observed many times. Its specificity is not known. The sequence derives from a woman in her thirties or forties with Graves' hyperthyroidism. The specimen was blood. The chain couples TRBV27 to TRBJ2-7; possibly TRBD1 for D (6 bases). CDR3 amino acids: CASSSKGQNSYEQYF. CDR3 in DNA: TGTGCCAGCAGTTCTAAAGGACAGAACTCCTACGAGCAGTACTTC.